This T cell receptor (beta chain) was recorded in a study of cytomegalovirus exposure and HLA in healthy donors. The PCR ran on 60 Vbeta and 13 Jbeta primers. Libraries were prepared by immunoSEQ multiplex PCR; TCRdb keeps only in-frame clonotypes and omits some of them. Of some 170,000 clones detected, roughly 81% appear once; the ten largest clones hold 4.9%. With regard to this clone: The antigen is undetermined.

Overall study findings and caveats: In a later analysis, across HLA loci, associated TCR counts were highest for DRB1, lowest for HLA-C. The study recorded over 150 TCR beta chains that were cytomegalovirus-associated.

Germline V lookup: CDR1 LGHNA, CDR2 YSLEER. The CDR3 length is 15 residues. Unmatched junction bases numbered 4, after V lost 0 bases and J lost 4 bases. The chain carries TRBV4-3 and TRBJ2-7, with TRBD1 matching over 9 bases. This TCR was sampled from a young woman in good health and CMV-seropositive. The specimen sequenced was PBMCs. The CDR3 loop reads CASSQEGQGFYEQYF. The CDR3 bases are TGCGCCAGCAGCCAAGAAGGACAGGGGTTTTACGAGCAGTACTTC.